Listed below are T cell receptor beta chains from one sample, sequenced in a study of blood T cell repertoires in COVID-19. TCRdb's table, derived via immunoSEQ multiplex PCR, lists solely in-frame clones and lacks some. The sample records some 250,000 clones, 88% being singletons. Sequences were obtained from peripheral blood. Receptor source: a woman in her forties who had recovered from COVID-19. Each CDR3 is given with its conserved first and last residue. A D gene is named only where the DNA matches it firmly. For some rows the clone size is stated as once, few or many, or as a class when expanded; others skip it.

J gene,CDR3 length,clone size,D gene,V gene,CDR3 DNA,CDR3 protein
TRBJ2-7,15,.,TRBD2,TRBV15,TGTGCCACCAGCCTTGAGCGGGGGAGCTCCTACGAGCAGTACTTC,CATSLERGSSYEQYF
TRBJ1-5,15,.,.,TRBV3-1/TRBV3-2,TGTGCCAGCAGCCAAGAGCGAAGGGGGATTCAGCCCCAGCATTTT,CASSQERRGIQPQHF
TRBJ2-7,13,.,.,TRBV19,TGTGCCAGTAGTATGGTCCACGGCTACGAGCAGTACTTC,CASSMVHGYEQYF
TRBJ2-3,16,.,.,TRBV7-9,TGTGCCAGCAGCTTAGCGTGGGGGCGTGAGGCAGATACGCAGTATTTT,CASSLAWGREADTQYF
TRBJ2-1,16,.,.,TRBV5-4,TGTGCCAGCAGCTTAGGGCTAGCCGCCACCTACAATGAGCAGTTCTTC,CASSLGLAATYNEQFF
TRBJ1-2,16,.,.,TRBV5-4,TGTGCCAGCAGCCGGGGGGCGGGGTTGCTTAACTATGGCTACACCTTC,CASSRGAGLLNYGYTF
TRBJ2-5,14,.,TRBD1,TRBV6-5,TGTGCCAGCAGGGCCAGGGGGCGGGTTGAGACCCAGTACTTC,CASRARGRVETQYF
TRBJ2-3,15,.,TRBD2,TRBV7-3,TGTGCCAGCAGCCCCCGGGCGGGAGCGACAGATACGCAGTATTTT,CASSPRAGATDTQYF
TRBJ1-1,12,many,.,TRBV2,TGTGCCAGCAGTGTTGCACGCGGAGAAGCTTTCTTT,CASSVARGEAFF
TRBJ1-4,15,.,TRBD1,TRBV6-2/TRBV6-3,TGTGCCAGCAGCCAACCGGGACAGGTGAACGAAAAACTGTTTTTT,CASSQPGQVNEKLFF
TRBJ1-1,14,once,.,TRBV14,TGTGCCAGCAGCCAGGGTCGGGTTAACACTGAAGCTTTCTTT,CASSQGRVNTEAFF
TRBJ2-6,14,.,.,TRBV19,TGTGCCAGTAGGTCCCATCATGGGGCCAACGTCCTGACTTTC,CASRSHHGANVLTF
TRBJ2-5,19,.,TRBD2,TRBV7-9,TGTGCCAGCAGCTTGGGTCGGCCGGGAAGTGCGGGAGGGGAAGAGACCCAGTACTTC,CASSLGRPGSAGGEETQYF
TRBJ2-3,16,.,TRBD2,TRBV11-3,TGTGCCAGCAGCACCCGGACTAGCGGAGCCACAGATACGCAGTATTTT,CASSTRTSGATDTQYF
TRBJ2-6,17,.,.,TRBV7-2,TGTGCCAGCAGCTTTATACGGCGGCACTCTGGGGCCAACGTCCTGACTTTC,CASSFIRRHSGANVLTF
TRBJ2-6,15,.,.,TRBV19,TGTGCCAGTAGGAGCGTAAGCTCTGGGGCCAACGTCCTGACTTTC,CASRSVSSGANVLTF
TRBJ2-7,15,.,TRBD2,TRBV5-6,TGTGCCAGCAGCCCGGGACTAGCGGGAGCTAGCGAGCAGTACTTC,CASSPGLAGASEQYF
TRBJ2-3,16,.,.,TRBV7-9,TGTGCCAGCAGCCCATCAGGGGGAGTGGGGGGAGATACGCAGTATTTT,CASSPSGGVGGDTQYF
TRBJ2-5,16,.,.,TRBV7-2,TGTGCCAGCAGCCGCCAGGTCGGCCTCAACCAAGAGACCCAGTACTTC,CASSRQVGLNQETQYF
TRBJ2-5,15,.,.,TRBV9,TGTGCCAGCAGCGTGTCCAGCCCCCGCGGGGAGACCCAGTACTTC,CASSVSSPRGETQYF
TRBJ2-2,15,once,.,TRBV2,TGTGCCAGCAGTGTTGGAGGGCTGAACACCGGGGAGCTGTTTTTT,CASSVGGLNTGELFF
TRBJ1-5,17,many,TRBD1,TRBV24-1,TGTGCCACCAGTGATCGAGGATCTCGACAGGGGCATCAGCCCCAGCATTTT,CATSDRGSRQGHQPQHF
TRBJ1-5,12,.,.,TRBV12-3/TRBV12-4,TGTGCCAGCACCCAGGGTGTTCAGCCCCAGCATTTT,CASTQGVQPQHF
TRBJ1-4,15,.,.,TRBV4-2,TGTGCCAGCAGCCAAGATTTGGGCCTTAATGAAAAACTGTTTTTT,CASSQDLGLNEKLFF
TRBJ1-1,12,.,.,TRBV11-3,TGTGCCTGGGGGGAGCGGAACACTGAAGCTTTCTTT,CAWGERNTEAFF
TRBJ1-5,14,.,.,TRBV27,TGTGCCAGCAGTTTGGGTTCCGGGGGTCAGCCCCAGCATTTT,CASSLGSGGQPQHF
TRBJ1-6,20,.,TRBD1,TRBV27,TGTGCCAGCAGACGTCCCGGGACAGGGAGGGGGCCTCCCTATAATTCACCCCTCCACTTT,CASRRPGTGRGPPYNSPLHF
TRBJ1-2,15,once,TRBD1,TRBV18,TGTGCCAGCTCACTGACAGGGACCCATAACTATGGCTACACCTTC,CASSLTGTHNYGYTF
TRBJ2-1,12,.,.,TRBV5-1,TGCGCCAGCAGCTTCCGGGGCAATGAGCAGTTCTTC,CASSFRGNEQFF
TRBJ2-7,15,.,TRBD2,TRBV4-3,TGCGCCAGCAGCCAAATCAGCGGGAGTACCTACGAGCAGTACTTC,CASSQISGSTYEQYF
TRBJ1-1,13,.,.,TRBV2,TGTGCCAGCAGTGCGAGCGCCCGGGCTGAAGCTTTCTTT,CASSASARAEAFF
TRBJ2-1,16,.,TRBD2,TRBV10-3,TGTGCCATCAGTGAGTCCGGACTAGCGACGTACAATGAGCAGTTCTTC,CAISESGLATYNEQFF
TRBJ2-2,16,once,TRBD2,TRBV5-1,TGCGCCAGCAGCTTGGCGGCGGGAGCGAACACCGGGGAGCTGTTTTTT,CASSLAAGANTGELFF